This T cell receptor beta chain was obtained from a study of preoperative IRX-2 immunotherapy in early breast cancer. V was pared by 10 bases and J by 2 bases, with 17 bases between. The V gene's germline CDR1 is ENHRY and CDR2 SYGVKD. The CDR3 has 15 residues. Treatment defined: preoperative locoregional IRX-2 cytokine immunotherapy. Data came from immunoSEQ multiplex PCR; TCRdb stores just in-frame clones and leaves some out. The sample lists almost 35,000 clones; 90% to 95% were seen once. The clonotype was recovered from a human donor with breast cancer. The specimen was obtained from a patient treated with IRX-2 immunotherapy. The chain links TRBV10-3 to TRBJ2-2; TRBD1 might be the D (5 bases). The CDR3, as DNA: TGTGCCACCCAGCCCGGACAAACAAACACCGGGGAGCTGTTTTTT. Translating gives CATQPGQTNTGELFF.